The sequence of this T cell receptor beta chain was determined in a study of T cells after yellow fever vaccination. About the research overall: Any fraction with a low cell number was prepared using SMART-Seq v4 Ultra Low Input.

A single record per CDR3 protein comes from TCRdb applying MiXCR to the 5' RACE reads. The sample consists of hundreds of thousands of distinct CDR3 sequences, 8.7% of them appearing once. Study-wide points: Highly abundant clonotypes carried over from the bulk population could end up in FACS-sorted repertoires as contaminants. Some clonotypes were seen in both the CD4 and the CD8 compartments. These made up a small share and likely arose from convergent recombination. Primary-vaccination clones mostly resurfaced post-booster (about 95% CD4, approximately 87% CD8).

This clonotype turned up a few times. Its antigen is still unknown. Germline assignment: CDR1 SGHTA and CDR2 FQGNSA. The CDR3 is 12 amino acids. The V gene lost 7 bases and the J gene lost 4 bases, with 11 bases spanning the gap. This sequence originates from a young man who received the YFV17D yellow fever vaccine. The V and J genes are TRBV7-2 and TRBJ2-7, with a possible D match to TRBD2 (5 bases). The sample was PBMCs, taken on the day of the first yellow fever vaccination. The DNA of the CDR3 is TGTGCCAGCACTCCCTCGGGGTACGAGCAGTACTTC. Protein product: CASTPSGYEQYF.